These 26 T cell receptor beta chains came from one sample sequenced in a study of identical twins (dated by TCRdb to about 2016). Libraries were built with 5' RACE. Sequencing instrument: Illumina HiSeq 2000. TCRdb ran its own pipeline on the public reads, namely fastp trimming at Q25 and MiXCR clone calling, and kept in-frame beta chains. Rows matching on CDR3 protein sequence are summarized as one entry with the most common DNA and genes. The sample data list around 530,000 distinct CDR3 sequences, and about 16% of these were observed just once. The top ten clonotypes cover 0.44% of the sample. The sample also formed part of further work on yellow fever vaccine responses in identical twins.

The source material was CD4+ T cells sorted from blood. Source of these receptors: a woman aged 18-30 years in good health.

The table lists this clonotype with many counts. This chain joins TRBV12-3 or TRBV12-4 and TRBJ2-2; 9 nucleotides align to TRBD2. The CDR3 spans 16 residues. V was pared by 3 bases and J by 6 bases, with 8 bases of the junction left unmatched. CDR3 in DNA: TGTGCCAGCAGTTTCTCCCCACTAGCGGGTCCCGGGGAGCTGTTTTTT. It is translated as CASSFSPLAGPGELFF.

This clonotype was recorded a few times. The chain is built from TRBV5-1 and TRBJ2-2; perhaps TRBD1 as D (6 bases). V lost 4 bases and J lost 1, with 11 bases in between. Germline lookup yields CDR1 SGHRS and CDR2 YFSETQ. This CDR3 contains 15 residues. CDR3 sequence (DNA): TGCGCCAGCAGCATCAGGGGTCAGAACACCGGGGAGCTGTTTTTT. Translation: CASSIRGQNTGELFF. The full variable domain, in which reference TRBV5-1 and TRBJ2-2 provide the parts outside the CDR3, is KAGVTQTPRYLIKTRGQQVTLSCSPISGHRSVSWYQQTPGQGLQFLFEYFSETQRNKGNFPGRFSGRQFSNSRSEMNVSTLELGDSALYLCASSIRGQNTGELFFGEGSRLTVL.

The CDR3 DNA reads as TGCGCCAGCAGCTCGCTAGCGGGGGCTGGCAATGAGCAGTTCTTC. Its protein product is CASSSLAGAGNEQFF. The chain uses TRBV5-1 and TRBJ2-1; 10 bases line up with TRBD2. The germline gives CDR1 SGHRS, CDR2 YFSETQ. The ends lost 3 bases at V and 6 bases at J; junction bases unmatched: 6. The CDR3 contains 15 residues.

This clonotype was picked up a small number of times. V gene TRBV20-1 combines with J gene TRBJ2-5; D remains ambiguous. From germline, CDR1 is DFQATT and CDR2 SNEGSKA (reference sequence). This CDR3 spans 13 amino acids. V was cut by 8 bases and J by 2 bases, with 15 bases left in between. The CDR3 bases are TGCAGTACCGAAGGTAGCACGCAAGAGACCCAGTACTTC. The encoded protein is CSTEGSTQETQYF.

The chain recombines TRBV7-6 with TRBJ1-5; no clear D gene. CDR1 and CDR2 from the germline V gene are SGHVS and FNYEAQ. This CDR3 has 15 amino acids. Trimming removed 1 base at V and 7 bases at J, with 14 bases between. The CDR3 here is CASSLEPFPEQPQHF. The DNA for the CDR3 is TGTGCCAGCAGCTTAGAACCCTTCCCGGAGCAGCCCCAGCATTTT.

This clonotype was detected many times. The chain recombines TRBV5-1 with TRBJ2-3; unclear D gene. The CDR3 loop spans 15 amino acids. Germline V gene sequence: CDR1 SGHRS, CDR2 YFSETQ. The germline V and J ends were trimmed by 5 bases and 2 bases, with 15 bases remaining between them. CDR3: CASRTDPWVTDTQYF. The DNA of the CDR3 is TGCGCCAGCAGGACGGACCCCTGGGTCACAGATACGCAGTATTTT.

V gene TRBV7-9 combines with J gene TRBJ1-2; D is uncertain. The germline V gene has CDR1 SEHNR and CDR2 FQNEAQ (reference sequence). The length of the CDR3 is 12 residues. V gave up 4 bases and J gave up 4 bases, with 7 bases separating them. CDR3 in amino acids: CASSSEVYGYTF. The CDR3 bases are TGTGCCAGCAGCTCCGAGGTCTATGGCTACACCTTC. The whole variable domain, filled in from reference TRBV7-9 and TRBJ1-2, reads DTGVSQNPRHKITKRGQNVTFRCDPISEHNRLYWYRQTLGQGPEFLTYFQNEAQLEKSRLLSDRFSAERPKGSFSTLEIQRTEQGDSAMYLCASSSEVYGYTFGSGTRLTVV.

The rearrangement links TRBV5-1 to TRBJ2-7; a weak D match, TRBD1 (5 bases). Germline CDR1 is SGHRS and CDR2 is YFSETQ. The V gene lost 0 bases and the J gene lost 4 bases, with 14 bases spanning the gap. CDR3 length equals 15 residues. The chain's CDR3 is CASSLGRGPFYEQYF. DNA of the CDR3: TGCGCCAGCAGCTTGGGAAGGGGTCCTTTTTACGAGCAGTACTTC.

V gene TRBV7-3 combines with J gene TRBJ2-1, with 9 bases identical to TRBD2. V lost 5 bases to trimming and J lost 10 bases; unmatched junction nucleotides: 12. This CDR3 contains 15 residues. CDR1 and CDR2 (germline): SGHTA, FQGTGA. The CDR3 DNA reads TGTGCCAGCAGCCCCGATAGCGGGAGCACCCGAGAGCAGTTCTTC. Amino acids: CASSPDSGSTREQFF.

This clonotype was detected only a few times. The chain combines TRBV5-1 with TRBJ2-7, with D possibly matching TRBD2 (6 bases). This CDR3 has 15 amino acids. V was pared by 3 bases and J by 2 bases, with 15 bases between. Per the germline V gene, CDR1 is SGHRS and CDR2 is YFSETQ. As DNA, the CDR3 is TGCGCCAGCAGCTCCCGATCCGGGACTCCCTACGAGCAGTACTTC. This gives the protein CASSSRSGTPYEQYF.

The chain has TRBV7-8 and TRBJ2-1, with D perhaps matching TRBD1 or TRBD2 (5 bases each). CDR1 is SGHVS, CDR2 FQNEAQ, per germline. The CDR3 is made up of 15 amino acids. V was shortened by 6 bases and J by 6 bases, with 18 bases between the two germline ends. CDR3 sequence: CASRRGALESNEQFF. As DNA, the CDR3 is TGTGCCAGCAGGAGAGGGGCCTTAGAATCCAATGAGCAGTTCTTC.

This clonotype was counted many times. The CDR3 region has the DNA TGTGCCAGCAGCTTAGTGGTGACTGCCGCCTCCTACAATGAGCAGTTCTTC. Translated, it gives CASSLVVTAASYNEQFF. The chain joins TRBV7-8 to TRBJ2-1; no definite D call. V lost 1 base, J lost 0 bases, and 13 bases lay in between. Looked up from germline, CDR1 is SGHVS and CDR2 is FQNEAQ. The length of the CDR3 is 17 residues.

The chain joins TRBV15 to TRBJ1-6, with 10 bases matching TRBD1. In germline, CDR1 is LNHNV, CDR2 YYDKDF (reference sequence). This CDR3 comprises 16 residues. Trimming at V came to 5 bases and at J to 10 bases, leaving 11 bases not matched to a gene. CDR3 in amino acids: CATSYRDRGSKSPLHF. CDR3 coding DNA: TGTGCCACCAGCTACCGGGACAGGGGATCAAAATCACCCCTCCACTTT.

The CDR3 protein is CASSEQFSAGELFF. The CDR3 DNA reads as TGTGCCAGCAGTGAGCAGTTTTCAGCCGGGGAGCTGTTTTTT. The chain links TRBV2 to TRBJ2-2; D gene unclear. The CDR3 length is 14 residues. The germline V and J ends were trimmed by 3 bases and 6 bases, with 11 bases remaining between them. Germline lookup yields CDR1 SNHLY and CDR2 FYNNEI. Using reference TRBV2 and TRBJ2-2 for the parts outside the CDR3, the full variable domain is EPEVTQTPSHQVTQMGQEVILRCVPISNHLYFYWYRQILGQKVEFLVSFYNNEISEKSEIFDDQFSVERPDGSNFTLKIRSTKLEDSAMYFCASSEQFSAGELFFGEGSRLTVL.

The J gene is TRBJ1-4, the V gene TRBV27; 9 bases match TRBD1. Germline assignment: CDR1 MNHEY and CDR2 SMNVEV (reference sequence). CDR3 length equals 14 residues. J was trimmed by 10 bases and V by 3 bases; bases with no gene match: 6. CDR3 sequence reads: CASSFNPGQGKLFF. The CDR3 bases are TGTGCCAGCAGTTTTAACCCGGGACAGGGAAAACTGTTTTTT.

This clonotype came up many times. The rearrangement joins TRBV7-9 to TRBJ1-4, with 7 bases matching TRBD1. The germline V gene has CDR1 SEHNR and CDR2 FQNEAQ (reference sequence). The CDR3 is made up of 15 amino acids. The V gene end was trimmed by 0 bases and the J gene end by 8 bases; junction bases not matched to a gene: 6. The CDR3 DNA follows: TGTGCCAGCAGCTTAGCTGGGACAGCGGGGGAAAAACTGTTTTTT. Its protein product is CASSLAGTAGEKLFF.

This clonotype has more than one count but fewer than ten. The chain uses TRBV20-1 and TRBJ1-1, with D hard to call. Germline assignment: CDR1 DFQATT and CDR2 SNEGSKA (reference sequence). This CDR3 has 11 amino acids. The germline V and J ends were trimmed by 4 bases and 7 bases, with 10 bases remaining between them. The CDR3, as DNA: TGCAGTGCTAAGGATCGAGTTGAAGCTTTCTTT. Translating it yields CSAKDRVEAFF.

This clonotype was counted only a few times. The chain is built from TRBV6-5 and TRBJ2-2; D perhaps matches TRBD2 (5 bases). The CDR3 consists of 17 residues. V dropped 4 bases and J dropped 1 base, with 16 bases sitting between them. CDR1 MNHEY and CDR2 SVGAGI come from the germline V gene. CDR3: CASSSRRVELNTGELFF. In nucleotides, the CDR3 is TGTGCCAGCAGTTCAAGGCGGGTTGAGTTGAACACCGGGGAGCTGTTTTTT.

The rearrangement links TRBV18 to TRBJ2-1; D is possibly TRBD1 (6 bases). Trimming removed 5 bases at V and 5 bases at J, with 16 bases between. Germline V CDR1 and CDR2: KGHSH, LQKENI. CDR3 length: 15 residues. The chain's CDR3 is CASSAGTSKNNEQFF. CDR3 in DNA: TGTGCCAGCTCAGCCGGGACATCGAAGAACAATGAGCAGTTCTTC.

Only a few counts were recorded for this clonotype. The V gene is TRBV20-1, the J gene TRBJ1-5; D remains unclear. Trimming cost V 0 bases and J 2 bases, with 8 bases left between them. The CDR3 consists of 14 residues. The germline gives CDR1 DFQATT, CDR2 SNEGSKA (reference sequence). The CDR3 region has the DNA TGCAGTGCTAGAGAGGTTAGTGGCAATCAGCCCCAGCATTTT. Amino acids: CSAREVSGNQPQHF.

This clonotype was recorded a few times. The chain couples TRBV7-9 to TRBJ2-1, with 8 bases matching TRBD2. Unmatched junction bases numbered 6, after V lost 0 bases and J lost 5 bases. Germline V gene sequence: CDR1 SEHNR, CDR2 FQNEAQ (reference sequence). CDR3 size: 16 residues. The CDR3 here is CASSLAVIAGHNEQFF. CDR3 in DNA: TGTGCCAGCAGCTTAGCGGTGATAGCGGGGCACAATGAGCAGTTCTTC.

This rearrangement joins TRBV11-3 to TRBJ2-2; no clear D gene. The germline V gene encodes CDR1 SGHNT and CDR2 YENEEA. The CDR3 has 12 residues. Trimming removed 2 bases at V and 7 bases at J, with 5 bases between. CDR3 sequence: CASSLQVGELFF. The DNA of the CDR3 is TGTGCCAGCAGCTTACAGGTCGGGGAGCTGTTTTTT.

This clonotype was recorded at least ten times. V and J are TRBV29-1 and TRBJ1-4; D possibly corresponds to TRBD1 (6 bases). Per germline, CDR1 SQVTM and CDR2 ANQGSEA. V was pared by 3 bases and J by 5 bases, with 10 bases between. The CDR3 sequence is 13 residues long. The CDR3 bases are TGCAGCGTTGAGGGGGCGCCAAATGAAAAACTGTTTTTT. Translated, it gives CSVEGAPNEKLFF. Variable domain in full (rest from reference TRBV29-1 and TRBJ1-4): SAVISQKPSRDICQRGTSLTIQCQVDSQVTMMFWYRQQPGQSLTLIATANQGSEATYESGFVIDKFPISRPNLTFSTLTVSNMSPEDSSIYLCSVEGAPNEKLFFGSGTQLSVL.

This clonotype was seen a few times. The chain recombines TRBV6-1 with TRBJ1-1; D ambiguous. Trimming shortened V by 4 bases and J by 1 base, and 10 bases separated the two germline ends. The CDR3 runs 14 residues. CDR1 and CDR2 (germline): MNHNS, SASEGT. The CDR3 nucleotides read TGTGCCAGCAGTGGTGGAACTCAGAACACTGAAGCTTTCTTT. Amino acids: CASSGGTQNTEAFF.

This clonotype came up a few times. The chain has TRBV6-5 and TRBJ1-2; tentative D call: TRBD1 (5 bases). The CDR3 loop spans 12 amino acids. V was trimmed by 3 bases and J by 8 bases, leaving 10 bases between them. Germline V CDR1 and CDR2: MNHEY, SVGAGI. For the CDR3, the DNA is TGTGCCAGCAGTTATCCGACAGACGGCTACACCTTC. Protein sequence: CASSYPTDGYTF.

This clonotype appeared a few times. The chain employs TRBV20-1 and TRBJ2-1; TRBD2 matches at 7 bases. The trim removed 6 bases at V and 2 bases at J, leaving 13 bases unmatched. Germline CDR1 DFQATT, CDR2 SNEGSKA (reference sequence). There are 16 residues in the CDR3. The CDR3 region is CSASFIAGYTYNEQFF. The CDR3 DNA follows: TGCAGTGCAAGTTTCATAGCGGGCTATACCTACAATGAGCAGTTCTTC.